This TCR beta chain came from a study of CD8+ T cells in alopecia areata (dated by TCRdb to about 2018). Looking at the study overall: Treated patients were enrolled in an open-label pilot trial of oral tofacitinib, 5 to 10 mg twice daily, for moderate-to-severe alopecia areata. High-throughput TCRbeta sequencing was used to examine T cell clonal expansion in alopecia areata in both the C3H/HeJ mouse model and human patients. Patients on tofacitinib were biopsied at baseline and after 4 and 24 weeks of treatment, and several of the patients also had a later scalp biopsy. TCRbeta CDR3 regions were amplified by immunoSEQ multiplex PCR with 35 Vbeta forward and 13 Jbeta reverse primers. Tofacitinib was administered for 6 to 18 months, and 6 months of follow-up off drug were then conducted to assess delayed response and recurrence. RNA came from the PAXgene miRNA kit for fixed scalp, the miRNeasy kit for PBMCs, and the RNeasy kit for mouse skin. Clonality in the scalp was compared among normal scalp (n=4), patchy alopecia areata scalp (n=8), and alopecia totalis/universalis scalp (n=8). On the human side, TCRbeta sequencing was run on scalp tissue and on sorted CD4+ and CD8+ peripheral blood T cells from healthy controls and from alopecia areata patients with either patchy or totalis/universalis disease.

This clone was recorded a few times. There is no known antigen for this receptor. No base qualities exist here, and no much larger clone lies one base off it. From alopecia areata patients, peripheral blood was collected along with lesional scalp punch biopsies. PBMCs were isolated by density centrifugation and stained for CD3, CD4 and CD8, and CD4+ and CD8+ T cells were sorted on a FACSAria. Paper-wide results and their limitations: Shared TCR sequences between patients were less evident than in mice, which may be partly attributable to HLA diversity in the patient population. Lesional scalp, especially in alopecia totalis/universalis, showed higher clonality and more expanded CD8+ clones than normal scalp, suggesting antigenic drive. Scalp TCR repertoire analysis is complicated because resident alphabeta T cells in normal human skin are also sequenced, whereas mouse skin is dominated by gammadelta T cells.

To prepare the library, the immunoSEQ multiplex PCR assay was applied. To provide template for TCR sequencing, every sample had RNA extracted and reverse transcribed into cDNA. First-strand cDNA was synthesized using SuperScript III with a 2:1 mix of oligo-dT and random hexamers. A synthetic immune receptor repertoire was used to assess amplification bias, and residual bias was removed computationally. On the authors' methods: Raw reads were preprocessed for error removal, and CDR3 was defined according to IMGT conventions as running from the conserved cysteine to phenylalanine. Clonality was computed as 1 minus the Shannon entropy, with the entropy normalized by log2 of the number of productive unique TCRs. Whether each scalp clone was CD4 or CD8 was inferred by checking scalp TCRbeta sequences against the CD4 and CD8 repertoires from sorted blood. In TCRdb, the immuneACCESS table is reduced to in-frame sequences with V and J assigned. These tables do not hold every clone; where another copy was compared, an unresolved V gene accounts for under half, and the others remain unexplained. V, J and clone size are those of that table, while D and trimming were read from the DNA. The sample table records 110,000 or so clones; around two fifths of these occur just once. Over 3% of the sample rests with the top ten.

The germline ends are 16 bases apart after V is trimmed by 6 bases and J by 10 bases. The CDR3 sequence holds 11 residues, the cysteine and phenylalanine included. The read is trimmed to its CDR3 DNA, 33 bases read in frame from base 1. CDR1 and CDR2 are drawn from the germline V gene: SQVTM, ANQGSEA. Sample: CD4+ T cells sorted from blood. The clonotype originates from a human donor with alopecia areata. The chain joins TRBV29-1 to TRBJ2-7; perhaps TRBD2 is the D gene, with 6 bases matching. CDR3 protein: CSVEGSPGQYF. The DNA sequence is given as TGCAGCGTGGAGGGCTCACCGGGCCAGTACTTC.